This TCR beta chain is drawn from a study of Ad26.COV2.S vaccination and SARS-CoV-2 variants. General study findings and limits: Analyses of TCR breadth and depth may have underestimated total T cell responses. Vaccine recipients and placebo recipients showed similar non-spike TCR breadth. After vaccination, reports described spike-specific CD8+ and CD4+ T cell responses as showing substantial breadth. Higher spike-specific TCR breadth was found in vaccine recipients than in placebo recipients.

Germline CDR1 reads SGHTA; CDR2 reads FQGNSA. CDR3 size: 15 residues. The ends were cut back, 5 bases at V and 0 bases at J, with 11 bases in the middle. On this clone: Its specificity is unknown.

The protocol was immunoSEQ multiplex PCR, while the TCRdb copy is restricted to in-frame clones and leaves out a portion. The data hold about 350,000 clones, with 92% observed a single time. This material consisted of peripheral blood, taken after recovery from COVID-19. The receptor was derived from a human donor who had recovered from COVID-19. This chain links TRBV7-2 with TRBJ1-3; possibly TRBD1 for D (6 bases). CDR3 in amino acids: CASSDRRSSGNTIYF. CDR3 in DNA: TGTGCCAGCAGCGACAGGCGTAGCTCTGGAAACACCATATATTTT.